This is a list of T cell receptor beta chains from one sample in a study of T cell responses to AZD1222 COVID-19 vaccine. The method was immunoSEQ multiplex PCR; TCRdb's version includes in-frame clones alone and lacks a portion of them. The data contain roughly 35,000 clones, approximately 86% of them singletons. Sequencing was performed on peripheral blood, taken on day 0 of AZD1222 vaccination. The receptor source for this set is an adult in good health. Each CDR3 is given with its conserved first and last residue.

CDR3 protein: CASSSIDQGLAGGEQYF; J gene: TRBJ2-7; V gene: TRBV5-4
CDR3 protein: CAWSVGGNTEAFF; J gene: TRBJ1-1; V gene: TRBV30
CDR3 protein: CARQVWGSYEQYF; J gene: TRBJ2-7; V gene: TRBV2
CDR3 protein: CASKGGEMEKLFF; J gene: TRBJ1-4; V gene: TRBV28
CDR3 protein: CASSLVWETQYF; J gene: TRBJ2-5; V gene: TRBV11-2
CDR3 protein: CASSLTGPPANYGYTF; J gene: TRBJ1-2; V gene: TRBV19
CDR3 protein: CASSARQGRETQYF; J gene: TRBJ2-5; V gene: TRBV28
CDR3 protein: CASSLAGEYQPQHF; J gene: TRBJ1-5; V gene: TRBV27
CDR3 protein: CASSDDGYYGYTF; J gene: TRBJ1-2; V gene: TRBV5-1
CDR3 protein: CASSYSTGPNTEAFF; J gene: TRBJ1-1; V gene: TRBV6-5
CDR3 protein: CASSQSVGTDTQYF; J gene: TRBJ2-3; V gene: TRBV4-3
CDR3 protein: CSARPAGEQFF; J gene: TRBJ2-1; V gene: TRBV20-1
CDR3 protein: CASSLLRLSSYNEQFF; J gene: TRBJ2-1; V gene: TRBV7-9
CDR3 protein: CASSRNDETQYF; J gene: TRBJ2-5; V gene: TRBV7-6
CDR3 protein: CAISEPTKPEETQYF; J gene: TRBJ2-5; V gene: TRBV10-3
CDR3 protein: CASSKLTGGTDSNTEAFF; J gene: TRBJ1-1; V gene: TRBV19
CDR3 protein: CASSLRDTFYTDTQYF; J gene: TRBJ2-3; V gene: TRBV5-8
CDR3 protein: CASSQEAGITGELFF; J gene: TRBJ2-2; V gene: TRBV4-2
CDR3 protein: CASSVALGGSYEQYF; J gene: TRBJ2-7; V gene: TRBV2
CDR3 protein: CASSHTTGNTEAFF; J gene: TRBJ1-1; V gene: TRBV7-9
CDR3 protein: CASSLGTAELFF; J gene: TRBJ2-2; V gene: TRBV7-9
CDR3 protein: CASSGQGVRWDTQYF; J gene: TRBJ2-3; V gene: TRBV7-2
CDR3 protein: CASGRGGAVETQYF; J gene: TRBJ2-5; V gene: TRBV2
CDR3 protein: CASGPIRGPTYNEQFF; J gene: TRBJ2-1; V gene: TRBV7-9
CDR3 protein: CASSLWYQQFF; J gene: TRBJ2-1; V gene: TRBV19
CDR3 protein: CASSLGASRDSTDTQFF; J gene: TRBJ2-3; V gene: TRBV7-6
CDR3 protein: CATSSRGTDQETQYF; J gene: TRBJ2-5; V gene: TRBV15
CDR3 protein: CASSLRLAGGLTDTQYF; J gene: TRBJ2-3; V gene: TRBV5-6
CDR3 protein: CASSPQEGEQFF; J gene: TRBJ2-1; V gene: TRBV7-8
CDR3 protein: CASIQGGSYSNQPQHF; J gene: TRBJ1-5; V gene: TRBV28
CDR3 protein: CASSPSGTNEKLFF; J gene: TRBJ1-4; V gene: TRBV18